Listed here is a single T cell receptor beta chain. Its antigen is undetermined. The data were taken from a study of blood T cells in healthy people across ages. Overall study results and limits: The study lacked donor CMV status, which possibly confounded expanded clonotype changes. It was not possible, with unsorted PBMCs, to conclusively compare naive and antigen-experienced cells.

Per-sample yields of isolated PBMCs were at least 6 million. With a J-beta primer mix and a sample-barcoded 5' primer, a second PCR ran about 7 to 12 cycles. MiXCR, run by TCRdb on the 5' RACE reads, gives a single entry per CDR3 protein. Of over a million distinct CDR3 sequences listed, 42% were seen once; the top ten hold 7.9%. This CDR3 region has 15 residues. V shed 1 base and J shed 6 bases, with 15 bases lying between them. Germline assignment: CDR1 MGHRA and CDR2 YSYEKL. The chain employs TRBV4-1 and TRBJ1-2; no clear D gene. This receptor was obtained from a woman aged 18-29 years in good health. Specimen: blood. The CDR3: CASSQVMPASHGYTF. The CDR3 nucleotides are TGCGCCAGCAGCCAAGTGATGCCGGCCTCCCATGGCTACACCTTC.